Listed here are 16 T cell receptor beta chains from one sample, sequenced in a study of shared clonotypes between healthy human individuals. The naive CD8 subset, CD45RO-negative cells positively selected for CCR7, excluded terminally differentiated effector memory CD45RA+ cells. Using immunoSEQ multiplex PCR, the repertoire was profiled, and TCRdb retains in-frame clones only, with some absent. The sample contains roughly 810,000 clones, 90% to 97% of which appear only once. Sequenced material: naive CD8+ T cells sorted from blood. These receptors came from a man younger than 40 in good health.

This clone was picked up one time. CDR3 loop: CASSLGLGQTYEQYF. CDR3 nucleotides: TGCGCCAGCAGCCTGGGACTGGGTCAGACCTACGAGCAGTACTTC. This rearrangement joins TRBV10-1 to TRBJ2-7; D is perhaps TRBD2 (6 bases). In germline, CDR1 is WNHNN, CDR2 SYGVQD (reference sequence). The CDR3 spans 15 residues. V was clipped by 6 bases and J by 2 bases, with 17 bases between them.

The chain is built from TRBV7-9 and TRBJ2-7; TRBD1 might be the D (6 bases). The CDR3 extends over 13 amino acids. With 5 bases removed from V and 3 bases from J, the gap between germline ends came to 11 bases. Germline V CDR1 and CDR2: SEHNR, FQNEAQ (reference sequence). The DNA of the CDR3 is TGTGCCAGCAGCCACAGGGAACACTACGAGCAGTACTTC. Translating gives CASSHREHYEQYF.

The chain couples TRBV5-6 to TRBJ1-1; 11 nucleotides match TRBD1. CDR1 SGHDT and CDR2 YYEEEE come from the germline V gene. The CDR3 loop spans 14 amino acids. The junction had 3 bases not matched to a gene; V was cut back by 3 bases and J by 5 bases. The CDR3 reads CASSYGDRGTEAFF. The DNA for the CDR3 is TGTGCCAGCAGCTACGGGGACAGGGGGACTGAAGCTTTCTTT.

The V call is TRBV29-1, the J call TRBJ2-1; 13 nucleotides agree with TRBD2. CDR3 size: 16 residues. The trim removed 7 bases at V and 1 base at J, leaving 7 bases unmatched. Germline V gives CDR1 SQVTM, CDR2 ANQGSEA. The CDR3 region is CSAEGGLAGSYNEQFF. The DNA for the CDR3 is TGCAGCGCCGAGGGGGGACTAGCGGGATCCTACAATGAGCAGTTCTTC.

The J gene is TRBJ2-1, the V gene TRBV4-3, with 13 bases identical to TRBD2. V shed 4 bases, J shed 8 bases, and the junction held 2 bases outside the gene matches. Germline V gives CDR1 LGHNA, CDR2 YSLEER. This CDR3 is 14 amino acids long. CDR3 nucleotide sequence: TGCGCCAGCAGCCGCGGACTAGCGGGAGATGAGCAGTTCTTC. Its protein is CASSRGLAGDEQFF.

J is TRBJ2-7 and V is TRBV4-1; 7 bases fit TRBD1. V lost 3 bases, J lost 3 bases, and 5 bases stayed unmatched. Germline CDR1 MGHRA, CDR2 YSYEKL. This CDR3 comprises 14 residues. CDR3 nucleotide sequence: TGCGCCAGCAGCCAGTCGACAGGGTTCTACGAGCAGTACTTC. It translates to CASSQSTGFYEQYF.

The CDR3 is CASSLFYSERSNYGYTF. The CDR3 DNA reads as TGTGCCAGCAGTCTTTTCTACAGTGAGAGGTCAAACTATGGCTACACCTTC. The V and J genes are TRBV13 and TRBJ1-2, with D unresolved. Germline CDR1 is PRHDT and CDR2 is FYEKMQ (reference sequence). Trimming took off 6 bases at V and 2 bases at J, with 22 bases between the two ends. This CDR3 spans 17 amino acids.

This clone was detected only once. The V and J genes are TRBV5-1 and TRBJ2-7; TRBD2 matches 11 bases. From germline, CDR1 is SGHRS and CDR2 YFSETQ. This CDR3 spans 15 amino acids. With 0 bases clipped from V and 2 bases from J, the junction kept 1 base outside the gene matches. The CDR3 loop is CASSLALAGAYEQYF. Written as DNA, the CDR3 is TGCGCCAGCAGCTTGGCACTAGCGGGAGCCTACGAGCAGTACTTC.

V usage is TRBV29-1 and J usage is TRBJ1-1; TRBD1 is a possible D gene (5 bases). The V gene's germline CDR1 is SQVTM and CDR2 ANQGSEA. The CDR3 covers 15 residues. V lost 1 base and J lost 5, with 17 bases in between. The CDR3 DNA is TGCAGCGTTGAAGTATTCCCGCAGGGAGCAACTGAAGCTTTCTTT. Encoded protein: CSVEVFPQGATEAFF. Full variable domain (outside the CDR3, taken from reference TRBV29-1 and TRBJ1-1): SAVISQKPSRDICQRGTSLTIQCQVDSQVTMMFWYRQQPGQSLTLIATANQGSEATYESGFVIDKFPISRPNLTFSTLTVSNMSPEDSSIYLCSVEVFPQGATEAFFGQGTRLTVV.

The chain recombines TRBV27 with TRBJ1-5; unclear D gene. The length of the CDR3 is 13 residues. Trimming removed 4 bases from V and 4 bases from J, with 8 bases in between. Germline-derived CDR1 and CDR2 are MNHEY and SMNVEV (reference sequence). Here the CDR3 reads CASSSGVNQPQHF. Here the CDR3 DNA reads TGTGCCAGCAGTTCGGGTGTGAATCAGCCCCAGCATTTT.

The chain uses TRBV5-1 and TRBJ2-5; D tentatively reads TRBD1 or TRBD2 (5 bases each). Germline-derived CDR1 and CDR2 are SGHRS and YFSETQ. The germline V and J ends were trimmed by 4 bases and 5 bases, with 18 bases remaining between them. The CDR3 length is 15 residues. CDR3 nucleotides: TGCGCCAGCAGCCCGGGACCGCAACCCGGGGAGACCCAGTACTTC. Translated: CASSPGPQPGETQYF.

The chain couples TRBV9 to TRBJ2-1; D may match TRBD1 or TRBD2 (5 bases each). Germline CDR1 SGDLS, CDR2 YYNGEE. V lost 7 bases and J 4 bases, leaving 12 bases between the germline ends. The CDR3 length is 13 residues. The CDR3 region is CASGSWGYNEQFF. CDR3 sequence (DNA): TGTGCCAGCGGGTCCTGGGGGTACAATGAGCAGTTCTTC.

The chain employs TRBV9 and TRBJ2-5; a possible D gene is TRBD2 (6 bases). CDR3 length: 15 amino acids. Deletions cut 0 bases from V and 1 base from J, with 10 bases between. Germline loops: CDR1 SGDLS, CDR2 YYNGEE. CDR3 in amino acids: CASSVVDGSQETQYF. CDR3 DNA: TGTGCCAGCAGCGTAGTTGACGGGAGCCAAGAGACCCAGTACTTC.

The chain links TRBV7-8 to TRBJ2-5, with 7 bases matching TRBD1. With 1 base clipped from V and 1 base from J, the junction kept 3 bases outside the gene matches. The CDR3 consists of 15 residues. From germline, CDR1 is SGHVS and CDR2 FQNEAQ. CDR3 region: CASSLVRTGQETQYF. The CDR3 coding sequence is TGTGCCAGCAGCTTAGTGAGGACAGGCCAAGAGACCCAGTACTTC.

The V call is TRBV9, the J call TRBJ2-1; 7 nucleotides match TRBD2. The CDR3 runs to 15 residues. The germline V gene encodes CDR1 SGDLS and CDR2 YYNGEE. Germline trimming cut 3 bases from V and 2 bases from J; bases unmatched to any gene: 5. This chain's CDR3 is CASSAGGLAYNEQFF. CDR3 nucleotides: TGTGCCAGCAGCGCGGGCGGACTAGCCTACAATGAGCAGTTCTTC.

This clone was found once. The chain is built from TRBV27 and TRBJ1-5, with D perhaps TRBD1 (5 bases). CDR1 MNHEY and CDR2 SMNVEV come from the germline V gene (reference sequence). V lost 3 bases, J lost 9 bases, and 15 bases lay in between. This CDR3 is built from 14 residues. The CDR3 DNA reads as TGTGCCAGCAGTTTCACCGGGGGAGGCAGGCCCCAGCATTTT. Its protein product is CASSFTGGGRPQHF.